The next 22 T cell receptor beta chains were all read from a single sample in a study of T cells in Graves' hyperthyroidism and ophthalmopathy. What was amplified from RNA transcripts were TCR beta CDR3 regions. The study used the HTBI primer set for a first-round RT-PCR of the TCR CDR3. TCRdb called the multiplex PCR reads again in MiXCR, with one record for every CDR3 protein. The sample lists under 350,000 distinct CDR3 sequences; roughly 13% were seen once. The sample comprised blood. The source is a middle-aged woman with Graves' hyperthyroidism.

This clonotype was detected many times. The chain uses TRBV10-3 and TRBJ1-2, with 7 bases matching TRBD1. The germline gives CDR1 ENHRY, CDR2 SYGVKD. The junction had 5 bases not matched to a gene; V was cut back by 10 bases and J by 0 bases. The CDR3 has 13 amino acids. CDR3 loop: CATTGDSNYGYTF. DNA of the CDR3: TGTGCCACCACAGGGGACTCTAACTATGGCTACACCTTC.

The V call is TRBV6-1, the J call TRBJ2-7; 7 nucleotides align to TRBD2. V shed 4 bases and J 6 bases; nucleotides not matched to a gene: 6. The CDR3 extends over 13 amino acids. Looked up from germline, CDR1 is MNHNS and CDR2 is SASEGT. The CDR3 is CASSGAGFSEQYF. The DNA for the CDR3 is TGTGCCAGCAGTGGAGCGGGATTTTCCGAGCAGTACTTC.

This clonotype has only a few counts. A read error may be the cause here, since a much bigger clone is one base away. CDR3 DNA: TGTGCCACCAGTGGCACCGATGGGGTAGGTGGCTACACCTTC. It specifies CATSGTDGVGGYTF. V and J are TRBV24-1 and TRBJ1-2; D is ambiguous. The length of the CDR3 is 14 residues. Germline CDR1 KGHDR, CDR2 SFDVKD. V was shortened by 5 bases and J by 7 bases, with 16 bases between the two germline ends.

The genes are TRBV28 and TRBJ2-7; TRBD2 aligns across 9 bases. V trimming: 6 bases; J trimming: 6 bases; junction bases outside the gene matches: 12. This CDR3 spans 15 amino acids. CDR1 and CDR2 (germline): MDHEN, SYDVKM. CDR3 nucleotide sequence: TGTGCCAGCAGCCTTAGCGGGAGAATCTGGGGCGAGCAGTACTTC. This gives the protein CASSLSGRIWGEQYF. Full variable domain (remainder filled in from reference TRBV28 and TRBJ2-7): DVKVTQSSRYLVKRTGEKVFLECVQDMDHENMFWYRQDPGLGLRLIYFSYDVKMKEKGDIPEGYSVSREKKERFSLILESASTNQTSMYLCASSLSGRIWGEQYFGPGTRLTVT.

This clonotype was seen at least ten times. V is TRBV12-3 or TRBV12-4 and J is TRBJ2-1, with D perhaps matching TRBD1 (5 bases). Trimming stripped 2 bases from V and 12 bases from J, with 14 bases between. The CDR3 covers 13 residues. The CDR3 coding sequence is TGTGCCAGCAGTTTATCAGGGATTGATCGGCAGTTCTTC. Translating it yields CASSLSGIDRQFF.

The CDR3: CASSLEFGGQETQYF. DNA for the CDR3: TGTGCCAGCAGCTTAGAATTTGGCGGCCAAGAGACCCAGTACTTC. This chain joins TRBV11-3 and TRBJ2-5; D remains unclear. V lost 0 bases, J lost 1 base, and 9 bases lay in between. Per germline, CDR1 SGHNT and CDR2 YENEEA. The CDR3 is 15 residues long.

This clonotype was detected ten times or more. The chain is built from TRBV3-1 and TRBJ1-1, with D unresolved. The CDR3 contains 12 residues. The V gene's germline CDR1 is LGHDT and CDR2 YNNKEL (reference sequence). The V gene lost 3 bases and the J gene lost 3 bases, with 5 bases spanning the gap. The CDR3 region is CASSQGYTEAFF. CDR3 in DNA: TGTGCCAGCAGCCAGGGATACACTGAAGCTTTCTTT. The variable domain in full, completed from reference TRBV3-1 and TRBJ1-1, reads DTAVSQTPKYLVTQMGNDKSIKCEQNLGHDTMYWYKQDSKKFLKIMFSYNNKELIINETVPNRFSPKSPDKAHLNLHINSLELGDSAVYFCASSQGYTEAFFGQGTRLTVV.

The sample holds many counts of this clonotype. The chain links TRBV29-1 to TRBJ1-5; 12 nucleotides line up with TRBD1. The CDR3 totals 14 residues. Germline loops: CDR1 SQVTM, CDR2 ANQGSEA. Trimming at V came to 6 bases and at J to 2 bases, leaving 2 bases not matched to a gene. CDR3 coding DNA: TGCAGCGTAGGGACAGGGGGCGGCAATCAGCCCCAGCATTTT. Residues: CSVGTGGGNQPQHF.

In its sample, this clonotype was seen a few times. This chain connects TRBV20-1 to TRBJ2-7; a weak D match, TRBD2 (5 bases). CDR3 length: 12 residues. In germline, CDR1 is DFQATT, CDR2 SNEGSKA (reference sequence). V gave up 6 bases and J gave up 3 bases, with 12 bases separating them. The CDR3 DNA sequence: TGCAGTGCCCGGACTGACTTCTACGAGCAGTACTTC. Translated: CSARTDFYEQYF.

CDR3 sequence: CASSLGGARYEQFF. CDR3 DNA: TGTGCCAGCAGTTTAGGGGGGGCGCGGTATGAGCAGTTCTTC. The chain is built from TRBV27 and TRBJ2-1, with D possibly matching TRBD2 (7 bases). This CDR3 region has 14 residues. V was clipped by 2 bases and J by 8 bases, with 13 bases between them. Germline V gene data show CDR1 as MNHEY and CDR2 as SMNVEV (reference sequence).

At least ten counts were recorded for this clonotype. DNA of the CDR3: TGTGCCAGCAGTGAAGTGTGGGACAAAACCTACGAGCAGTACTTC. Amino acid sequence: CASSEVWDKTYEQYF. The rearrangement links TRBV6-1 to TRBJ2-7; possibly TRBD1 for D (6 bases). This CDR3 region has 15 residues. Germline V gives CDR1 MNHNS, CDR2 SASEGT. The V end lost 1 base, the J end lost 2 bases, and 12 bases lay between the germline ends.

This clonotype was counted many times. CDR3 protein: CASVAGPGRNEQFF. Here the CDR3 DNA reads TGTGCCAGCGTGGCGGGACCCGGTCGGAATGAGCAGTTCTTC. V is TRBV2 and J is TRBJ2-1; D perhaps matches TRBD2 (6 bases). Deletions cut 8 bases from V and 7 bases from J, with 18 bases between. The CDR3 loop spans 14 amino acids. From germline, CDR1 is SNHLY and CDR2 FYNNEI. Full variable domain (remainder filled in from reference TRBV2 and TRBJ2-1): EPEVTQTPSHQVTQMGQEVILRCVPISNHLYFYWYRQILGQKVEFLVSFYNNEISEKSEIFDDQFSVERPDGSNFTLKIRSTKLEDSAMYFCASVAGPGRNEQFFGPGTRLTVL.

The CDR3 DNA reads as TGTGCCAGCAGTCCTTCTAGAGGAACCTACAATGAGCAGTTCTTC. It codes for CASSPSRGTYNEQFF. The chain joins TRBV27 to TRBJ2-1; D call uncertain. The germline V gene encodes CDR1 MNHEY and CDR2 SMNVEV (reference sequence). The CDR3 runs to 15 residues. The V end was cut by 5 bases, the J end by 2 bases, with 13 bases between.

A remark on this clonotype: With a much larger clone just one base away, this may be a read error. V usage is TRBV7-9 and J usage is TRBJ1-2; D remains unclear. Germline assignment: CDR1 SEHNR and CDR2 FQNEAQ (reference sequence). Trimming cost V 5 bases and J 1 base, with 17 bases left between them. The length of the CDR3 is 16 residues. Here the CDR3 reads CASSPAPEPSNYGYTF. In DNA, the CDR3 is TGTGCCAGCAGCCCTGCGCCTGAGCCCAGTAACTATGGCTACACCTTC.

In its sample, this clonotype was seen many times. This chain uses TRBV27 with TRBJ2-7; 7 nucleotides align to TRBD2. This CDR3 is 14 amino acids long. Trimming at V came to 6 bases and at J to 2 bases, leaving 7 bases not matched to a gene. Germline V gene lookup returns CDR1 MNHEY and CDR2 SMNVEV (reference sequence). The CDR3 is CASSSDSGPYEQYF. The CDR3 DNA reads as TGTGCCAGCAGCTCGGATAGCGGGCCCTACGAGCAGTACTTC.

This clonotype appeared many times. V is TRBV3-1 and J is TRBJ1-1; D ambiguous. This CDR3 region has 15 residues. Germline CDR1 LGHDT, CDR2 YNNKEL (reference sequence). The germline V and J ends were trimmed by 0 bases and 5 bases, with 13 bases remaining between them. CDR3 in amino acids: CASSQEMSSMTEAFF. CDR3 coding DNA: TGTGCCAGCAGCCAAGAGATGTCTTCAATGACTGAAGCTTTCTTT.

There are many counts of this clonotype. The genes are TRBV3-1 and TRBJ2-7; D is unclear. Per the germline V gene, CDR1 is LGHDT and CDR2 is YNNKEL (reference sequence). V lost 4 bases to trimming and J lost 5 bases, with 9 bases between them. This CDR3 contains 12 residues. The CDR3 is CASSPFGNEQYF. In nucleotides, the CDR3 is TGTGCCAGCAGCCCTTTTGGAAACGAGCAGTACTTC.

Comments on this clonotype: This may come from a read error, since a much larger clone is one base off. The rearrangement joins TRBV3-1 to TRBJ2-1; D ambiguous. The CDR3 is 15 residues long. V lost 4 bases, J lost 11 bases, and 21 bases lay in between. Germline V gene sequence: CDR1 LGHDT, CDR2 YNNKEL (reference sequence). CDR3 region: CASSPMGGVGNQQFF. Written as DNA, the CDR3 is TGTGCCAGCAGCCCCATGGGTGGGGTGGGGAATCAGCAGTTCTTC.

Many counts were recorded for this clonotype. The chain employs TRBV29-1 and TRBJ1-1; no firm D call. The CDR3 has 10 residues. CDR1 is SQVTM and CDR2 is ANQGSEA in the germline V gene. Trimming removed 7 bases from V and 3 bases from J, with 6 bases in between. This chain's CDR3 is CSGGDTEAFF. CDR3 DNA: TGCAGCGGTGGAGACACTGAAGCTTTCTTT. Together with reference TRBV29-1 and TRBJ1-1, the CDR3 gives the full variable domain: SAVISQKPSRDICQRGTSLTIQCQVDSQVTMMFWYRQQPGQSLTLIATANQGSEATYESGFVIDKFPISRPNLTFSTLTVSNMSPEDSSIYLCSGGDTEAFFGQGTRLTVV.

This clonotype was recorded at least ten times. The chain carries TRBV12-5 and TRBJ1-3, with D uncertain. CDR3 length: 16 amino acids. V was cut by 0 bases and J by 0 bases, with 9 bases left in between. Per the germline V gene, CDR1 is LGHNT and CDR2 is FRNRAP. The CDR3 coding sequence is TGTGCTAGTGGTTTGGTTCTTCACAACTCTGGAAACACCATATATTTT. Its protein is CASGLVLHNSGNTIYF.

This clonotype has just a few counts. The V and J genes are TRBV12-3 or TRBV12-4 and TRBJ2-3; 9 nucleotides align to TRBD2. V lost 9 bases to trimming and J lost 5 bases; unmatched junction nucleotides: 9. CDR3 length equals 14 residues. The CDR3 sequence: CASWAGGKLDTQYF. In nucleotides, the CDR3 is TGTGCCAGTTGGGCGGGAGGGAAACTAGATACGCAGTATTTT.

At least ten counts were recorded for this clonotype. This chain joins TRBV7-9 and TRBJ2-5; tentative D call: TRBD1 (6 bases). CDR1 is SEHNR, CDR2 FQNEAQ, per germline (reference sequence). The CDR3 extends over 14 amino acids. The ends were cut back, 11 bases at V and 4 bases at J, with 20 bases in the middle. The CDR3 is CAGSWGQLGETQYF. For the CDR3, the DNA is TGTGCCGGATCATGGGGGCAGCTGGGAGAGACCCAGTACTTC.